These 19 T cell receptor beta chains were sequenced from one sample in a study of brain T cells in children with intractable seizures. Time point given: blood from clinic visit 5 months post-surgery; TSC patient then seizure free. Method: immunoSEQ multiplex PCR; TCRdb's copy keeps in-frame clones and lacks some. The sample contains 340,000 or so clones, approximately 93% of which appear only once. This material consisted of peripheral blood, taken 4 to 6 months after surgery. The receptors shown here come from a boy younger than two with tuberous sclerosis and intractable seizures.

This chain joins TRBV25-1 and TRBJ1-1; D unresolved. From germline, CDR1 is MGHDK and CDR2 SYGVNS. V lost 2 bases, J lost 5 bases, and 9 bases lay in between. This CDR3 has 13 amino acids. The chain's CDR3 is CASSEGARTEAFF. In DNA, the CDR3 is TGTGCCAGCAGTGAAGGAGCCAGGACTGAAGCTTTCTTT. Complete variable domain (other parts from reference TRBV25-1 and TRBJ1-1): EADIYQTPRYLVIGTGKKITLECSQTMGHDKMYWYQQDPGMELHLIHYSYGVNSTEKGDLSSESTVSRIRTEHFPLTLESARPSHTSQYLCASSEGARTEAFFGQGTRLTVV.

The chain employs TRBV30 and TRBJ2-5, with 9 bases aligning to TRBD1. The germline CDR1 and CDR2 sequences are GTSNPN and SVGIG (reference sequence). Trimming at V came to 0 bases and at J to 3 bases, leaving 5 bases not matched to a gene. This CDR3 contains 15 residues. The CDR3 DNA sequence: TGTGCCTGGAGTGTACCCTGGGACAGGGAAGAGACCCAGTACTTC. Protein sequence: CAWSVPWDREETQYF.

To note about this clone: This CDR3 is also generated by other DNA sequences in the sample. This chain connects TRBV6-1 to TRBJ2-7; 14 nucleotides line up with TRBD2. The CDR3 spans 14 residues. Trimming at V came to 3 bases and at J to 5 bases, leaving 0 bases not matched to a gene. Germline lookup yields CDR1 MNHNS and CDR2 SASEGT. CDR3 residues: CASSEGLAGDEQYF. DNA of the CDR3: TGTGCCAGCAGTGAGGGACTAGCGGGAGACGAGCAGTACTTC.

The chain couples TRBV5-1 to TRBJ2-5; unclear D gene. The CDR3 has 13 residues. Germline CDR1 and CDR2: SGHRS and YFSETQ. The V end lost 5 bases, the J end lost 5 bases, and 13 bases lay between the germline ends. CDR3 sequence reads: CASRTTGGETQYF. CDR3 sequence (DNA): TGCGCCAGCAGGACGACCGGTGGGGAGACCCAGTACTTC.

This clone occurred once. J is TRBJ1-2 and V is TRBV30, with 9 bases lining up with TRBD1. CDR3 length: 14 amino acids. In germline, CDR1 is GTSNPN, CDR2 SVGIG (reference sequence). V gave up 2 bases and J gave up 7 bases; unmatched junction bases: 8. Here the CDR3 reads CAWSPNGQGTGYTF. The CDR3 bases are TGTGCCTGGAGTCCGAACGGACAGGGGACTGGCTACACCTTC.

This clone is a singleton in its sample. The rearrangement joins TRBV7-9 to TRBJ2-4, with TRBD1 matching 9 bases. In germline, CDR1 is SEHNR, CDR2 FQNEAQ (reference sequence). V shed 4 bases, J shed 0 bases, and the junction held 7 bases outside the gene matches. The CDR3 covers 17 residues. CDR3 DNA sequence: TGTGCCAGCAGCTCCGGACAGGGGAATCTAGCCAAAAACATTCAGTACTTC. Translation gives CASSSGQGNLAKNIQYF.

The V call is TRBV2, the J call TRBJ1-6; D gene unclear. The CDR3 has 14 residues. Germline lookup yields CDR1 SNHLY and CDR2 FYNNEI. Trimming removed 6 bases from V and 6 bases from J, with 12 bases in between. The CDR3 bases are TGTGCCAGCAGCGCTACGACCGGTAATTCACCCCTCCACTTT. It specifies CASSATTGNSPLHF.

J is TRBJ1-4 and V is TRBV5-1, with D unclear. Trimming left V 4 bases short and J 2 bases short, with 18 bases between. Germline values: CDR1 SGHRS, CDR2 YFSETQ. CDR3 length: 17 amino acids. DNA for the CDR3: TGCGCCAGCAGCCCACAGACCACCTCCCGGACTAATGAAAAACTGTTTTTT. It translates to CASSPQTTSRTNEKLFF.

This clone was seen a few times. This chain links TRBV20-1 with TRBJ1-5; D unresolved. Germline values: CDR1 DFQATT, CDR2 SNEGSKA (reference sequence). CDR3 size: 11 residues. V lost 6 bases, J lost 1 base, and 4 bases lay in between. The CDR3 region has the DNA TGCAGTGCGAAGAGCAATCAGCCCCAGCATTTT. Translated: CSAKSNQPQHF.

The V gene is TRBV20-1, the J gene TRBJ2-3; unclear D gene. Trimming took off 2 bases at V and 6 bases at J, with 3 bases between the two ends. Germline V gene sequence: CDR1 DFQATT, CDR2 SNEGSKA (reference sequence). This CDR3 has 10 amino acids. In nucleotides, the CDR3 is TGCAGTGCTAGAAGCGATACGCAGTATTTT. This codes for CSARSDTQYF.

This sequence joins TRBV13 and TRBJ2-1, with 11 positions matching TRBD2. J gave up 9 bases and V 5 bases, and 9 bases lay outside the gene matches. CDR1 and CDR2 from the germline V gene are PRHDT and FYEKMQ (reference sequence). This CDR3 has 15 residues. CDR3 region: CASSPRLAGLREQFF. DNA for the CDR3: TGTGCCAGCAGCCCCCGACTAGCGGGATTGCGTGAGCAGTTCTTC.

The CDR3 loop reads CASSLTAELAATDTQYF. The CDR3 bases are TGTGCCAGCAGCCTAACCGCCGAACTAGCGGCCACAGATACGCAGTATTTT. The chain combines TRBV7-6 with TRBJ2-3, with 8 positions matching TRBD2. With V trimmed by 5 bases and J by 2 bases, 12 bases remained unmatched. CDR3 size: 17 residues. Per germline, CDR1 SGHVS and CDR2 FNYEAQ.

This chain uses TRBV7-9 with TRBJ1-1; no clear D gene. The CDR3 spans 17 residues. Trimming took 5 bases from V and 4 from J, leaving 23 bases between them. Germline assignment: CDR1 SEHNR and CDR2 FQNEAQ (reference sequence). The CDR3 DNA is TGTGCCAGCAGCGACCCTGTGAGAGGCGGGAGAAGCACTGAAGCTTTCTTT. Translating gives CASSDPVRGGRSTEAFF.

V and J are TRBV19 and TRBJ2-7, with D maybe TRBD1 (5 bases). V lost 3 bases and J lost 0, with 15 bases in between. The CDR3 sequence is 16 residues long. Looked up from germline, CDR1 is LNHDA and CDR2 is SQIVND (reference sequence). DNA of the CDR3: TGTGCCAGTAGTATCTATCCCTCCAGGGACTCCTACGAGCAGTACTTC. Protein sequence: CASSIYPSRDSYEQYF.

The chain joins TRBV12-3 or TRBV12-4 to TRBJ2-7; D not resolved. The CDR3 spans 12 residues. Trimming took off 1 base at V and 7 bases at J, with 8 bases between the two ends. The CDR3 here is CASSLGLEEQYF. In DNA form, the CDR3 reads TGTGCCAGCAGTTTAGGCTTAGAGGAGCAGTACTTC.

The chain joins TRBV4-1 to TRBJ2-2; the D is unclear. CDR1 MGHRA and CDR2 YSYEKL come from the germline V gene. Trimming left V 1 base short and J 6 bases short, with 18 bases between. The CDR3 contains 17 residues. In DNA, the CDR3 is TGCGCCAGCAGCCAAGGGGGTGTAGCCAGTTACTCCGGGGAGCTGTTTTTT. Translation: CASSQGGVASYSGELFF.

The chain recombines TRBV5-1 with TRBJ2-7; D remains ambiguous. CDR3 length: 13 residues. Trimming left V 0 bases short and J 1 base short, with 5 bases between. CDR1 is SGHRS, CDR2 YFSETQ, per germline. CDR3 protein: CASSLALSYEQYF. Here the CDR3 DNA reads TGCGCCAGCAGCTTGGCGCTATCCTACGAGCAGTACTTC.

The chain has TRBV19 and TRBJ1-6; no reliable D call. CDR3 size: 20 residues. The V gene's germline CDR1 is LNHDA and CDR2 SQIVND (reference sequence). Trimming cost V 10 bases and J 3 bases, with 31 bases left between them. DNA for the CDR3: TGTGCCACCACACAGAGATGGGTCAGCCAATCTCCCCTCTATAATTCACCCCTCCACTTT. This gives the protein CATTQRWVSQSPLYNSPLHF. The variable domain in full, with the rest retrieved from reference TRBV19 and TRBJ1-6, is DGGITQSPKYLFRKEGQNVTLSCEQNLNHDAMYWYRQDPGQGLRLIYYSQIVNDFQKGDIAEGYSVSREKKESFPLTVTSAQKNPTAFYLCATTQRWVSQSPLYNSPLHFGNGTRLTVT.

The chain is built from TRBV4-1 and TRBJ2-7, with D perhaps TRBD1 (5 bases). The CDR3 runs 13 residues. V was pared by 1 base and J by 5 bases, with 9 bases between. CDR1 and CDR2 (germline): MGHRA, YSYEKL. The CDR3 sequence: CASSQVRQHEQYF. DNA of the CDR3: TGCGCCAGCAGCCAAGTCCGACAGCACGAGCAGTACTTC.